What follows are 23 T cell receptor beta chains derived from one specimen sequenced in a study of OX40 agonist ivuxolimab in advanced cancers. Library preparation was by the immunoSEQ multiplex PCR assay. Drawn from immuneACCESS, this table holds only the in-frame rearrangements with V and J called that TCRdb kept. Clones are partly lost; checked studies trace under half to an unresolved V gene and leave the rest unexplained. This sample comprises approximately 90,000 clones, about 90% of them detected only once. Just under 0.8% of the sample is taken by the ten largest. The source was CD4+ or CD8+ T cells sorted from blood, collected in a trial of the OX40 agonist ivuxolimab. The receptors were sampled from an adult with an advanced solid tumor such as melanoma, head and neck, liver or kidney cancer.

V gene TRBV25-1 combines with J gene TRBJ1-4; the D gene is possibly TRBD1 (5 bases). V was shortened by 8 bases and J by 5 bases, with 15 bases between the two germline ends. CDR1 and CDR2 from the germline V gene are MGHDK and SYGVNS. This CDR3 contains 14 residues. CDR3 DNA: TGTGCCAGCCGAGAGACAGTGCGGAATGAAAAACTGTTTTTT. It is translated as CASRETVRNEKLFF.

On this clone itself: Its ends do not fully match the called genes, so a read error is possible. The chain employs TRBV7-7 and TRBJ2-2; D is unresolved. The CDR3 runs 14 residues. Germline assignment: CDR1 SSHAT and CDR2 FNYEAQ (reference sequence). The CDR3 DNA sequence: TGTGCTAGCAGTCCGAGCGAGGTCACCGGGGAGCTGTTTTTT. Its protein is CASSPSEVTGELFF.

The CDR3 coding sequence is TGTGCCAGCTCACGTACTTTACAGGGCTCATCCTACGAGCAGTACTTC. Translated: CASSRTLQGSSYEQYF. This chain joins TRBV18 and TRBJ2-7, with a weak D call TRBD1 (6 bases). There are 16 residues in the CDR3. The V end was cut by 4 bases, the J end by 1 base, with 17 bases between. Germline-derived CDR1 and CDR2 are KGHSH and LQKENI.

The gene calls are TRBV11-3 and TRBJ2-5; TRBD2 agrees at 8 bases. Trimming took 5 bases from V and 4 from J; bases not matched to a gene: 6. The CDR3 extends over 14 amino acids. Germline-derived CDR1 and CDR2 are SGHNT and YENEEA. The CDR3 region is CASSPGGGVETQYF. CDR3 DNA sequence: TGTGCCAGCAGCCCGGGAGGGGGGGTAGAGACCCAGTACTTC.

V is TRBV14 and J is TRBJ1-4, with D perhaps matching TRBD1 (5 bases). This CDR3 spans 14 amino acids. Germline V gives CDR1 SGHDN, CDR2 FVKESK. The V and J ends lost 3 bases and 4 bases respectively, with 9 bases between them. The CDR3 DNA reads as TGTGCCAGCAGCCACGCAGGGCATAATGAAAAACTGTTTTTT. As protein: CASSHAGHNEKLFF.

The CDR3 spells CASSSPGGVGEKLFF. CDR3 sequence (DNA): TGTGCCAGCAGTTCCCCAGGGGGCGTGGGTGAAAAACTGTTTTTT. The chain joins TRBV28 to TRBJ1-4, with 8 nucleotides matching TRBD1. V trimming: 4 bases; J trimming: 7 bases; junction bases outside the gene matches: 8. Per the germline V gene, CDR1 is MDHEN and CDR2 is SYDVKM. The CDR3 has 15 residues.

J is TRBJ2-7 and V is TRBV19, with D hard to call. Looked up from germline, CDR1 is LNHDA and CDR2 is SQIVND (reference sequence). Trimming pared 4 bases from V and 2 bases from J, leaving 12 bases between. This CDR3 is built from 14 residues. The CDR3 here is CASSTDLLPYEQYF. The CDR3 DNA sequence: TGTGCCAGTAGTACGGACCTGCTCCCCTACGAGCAGTACTTC. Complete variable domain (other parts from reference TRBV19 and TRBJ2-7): DGGITQSPKYLFRKEGQNVTLSCEQNLNHDAMYWYRQDPGQGLRLIYYSQIVNDFQKGDIAEGYSVSREKKESFPLTVTSAQKNPTAFYLCASSTDLLPYEQYFGPGTRLTVT.

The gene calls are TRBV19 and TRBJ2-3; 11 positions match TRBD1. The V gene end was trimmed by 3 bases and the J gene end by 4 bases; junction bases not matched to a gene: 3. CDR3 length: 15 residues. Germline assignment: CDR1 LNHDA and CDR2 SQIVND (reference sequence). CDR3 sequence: CASSMGGQGADTQYF. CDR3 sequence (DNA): TGTGCCAGTAGTATGGGGGGACAGGGGGCAGATACGCAGTATTTT.

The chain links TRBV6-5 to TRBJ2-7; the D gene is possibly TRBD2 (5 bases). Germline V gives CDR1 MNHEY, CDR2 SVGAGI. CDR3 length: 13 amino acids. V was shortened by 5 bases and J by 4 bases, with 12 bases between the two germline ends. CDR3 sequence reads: CASSRSGSYEQYF. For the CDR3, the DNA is TGTGCCAGCAGTCGTAGTGGGAGTTACGAGCAGTACTTC.

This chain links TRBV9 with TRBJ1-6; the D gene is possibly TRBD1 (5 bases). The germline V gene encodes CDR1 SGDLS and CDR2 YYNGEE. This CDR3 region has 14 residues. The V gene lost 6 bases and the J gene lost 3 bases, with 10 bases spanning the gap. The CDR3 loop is CASTGDDYNSPLHF. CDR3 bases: TGTGCCAGCACCGGGGACGACTATAATTCACCCCTCCACTTT.

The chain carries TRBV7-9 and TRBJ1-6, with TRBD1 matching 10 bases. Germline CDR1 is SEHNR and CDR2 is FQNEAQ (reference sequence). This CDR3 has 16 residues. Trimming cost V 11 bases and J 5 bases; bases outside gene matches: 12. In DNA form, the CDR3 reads TGTGCCGGCGACAGGGGGCGGATTGCGGATAATTCACCCCTCCACTTT. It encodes CAGDRGRIADNSPLHF. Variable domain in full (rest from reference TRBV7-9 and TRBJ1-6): DTGVSQNPRHKITKRGQNVTFRCDPISEHNRLYWYRQTLGQGPEFLTYFQNEAQLEKSRLLSDRFSAERPKGSFSTLEIQRTEQGDSAMYLCAGDRGRIADNSPLHFGNGTRLTVT.

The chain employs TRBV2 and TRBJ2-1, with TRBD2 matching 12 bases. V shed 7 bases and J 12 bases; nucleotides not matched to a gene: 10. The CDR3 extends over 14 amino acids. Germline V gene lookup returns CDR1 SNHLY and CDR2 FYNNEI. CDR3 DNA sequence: TGTGCCAGCATGACGCTAGCGGGGGGGCGGCGGCAGTTCTTC. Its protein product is CASMTLAGGRRQFF.

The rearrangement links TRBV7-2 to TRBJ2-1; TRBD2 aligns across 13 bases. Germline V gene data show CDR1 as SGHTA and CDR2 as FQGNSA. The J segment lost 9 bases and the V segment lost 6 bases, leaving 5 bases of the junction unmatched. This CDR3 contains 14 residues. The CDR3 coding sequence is TGTGCCAGCAGGGGGACTAGCGGGGTTGCTGAGCAGTTCTTC. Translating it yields CASRGTSGVAEQFF.

The CDR3 DNA follows: TGTGCCAGCAGCGTCAATGCGGACAGCACGACTGGAAACACCATATATTTT. Translation gives CASSVNADSTTGNTIYF. This chain connects TRBV9 to TRBJ1-3; possible D gene TRBD1, 6 bases. This CDR3 region has 17 residues. CDR1 and CDR2 from the germline V gene are SGDLS and YYNGEE. Trimming took off 2 bases at V and 2 bases at J, with 17 bases between the two ends.

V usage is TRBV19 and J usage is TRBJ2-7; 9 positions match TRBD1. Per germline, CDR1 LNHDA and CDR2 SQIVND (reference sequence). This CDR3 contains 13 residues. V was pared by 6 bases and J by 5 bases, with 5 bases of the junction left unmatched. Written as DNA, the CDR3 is TGTGCCAGTAGCGACAGGGGGGACCACGAGCAGTACTTC. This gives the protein CASSDRGDHEQYF.

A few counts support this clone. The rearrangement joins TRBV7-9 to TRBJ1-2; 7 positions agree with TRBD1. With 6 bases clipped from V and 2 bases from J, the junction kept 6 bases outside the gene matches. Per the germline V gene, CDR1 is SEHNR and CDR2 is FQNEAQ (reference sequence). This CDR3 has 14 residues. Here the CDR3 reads CASSPTQGNYGYTF. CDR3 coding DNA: TGTGCCAGCAGTCCCACACAGGGGAACTATGGCTACACCTTC.

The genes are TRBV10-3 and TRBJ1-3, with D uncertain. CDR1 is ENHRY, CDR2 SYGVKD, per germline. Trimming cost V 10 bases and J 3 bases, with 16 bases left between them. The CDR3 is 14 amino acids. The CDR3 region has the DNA TGTGCCACGAAAAGTGCGGGAAATGGAAACACCATATATTTT. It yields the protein CATKSAGNGNTIYF.

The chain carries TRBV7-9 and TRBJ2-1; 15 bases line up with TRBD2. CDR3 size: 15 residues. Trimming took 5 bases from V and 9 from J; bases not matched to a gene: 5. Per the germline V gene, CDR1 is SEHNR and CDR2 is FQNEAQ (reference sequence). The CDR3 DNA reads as TGTGCCAGCAGCCTGGGACTAGCGGGGGGTCTTGAGCAGTTCTTC. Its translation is CASSLGLAGGLEQFF.

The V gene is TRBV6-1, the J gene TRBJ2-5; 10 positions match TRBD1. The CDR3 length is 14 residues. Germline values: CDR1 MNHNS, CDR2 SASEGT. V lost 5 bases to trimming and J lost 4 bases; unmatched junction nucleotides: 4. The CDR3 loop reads CASSPGTGVETQYF. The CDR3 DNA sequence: TGTGCCAGCAGTCCCGGGACAGGGGTAGAGACCCAGTACTTC.

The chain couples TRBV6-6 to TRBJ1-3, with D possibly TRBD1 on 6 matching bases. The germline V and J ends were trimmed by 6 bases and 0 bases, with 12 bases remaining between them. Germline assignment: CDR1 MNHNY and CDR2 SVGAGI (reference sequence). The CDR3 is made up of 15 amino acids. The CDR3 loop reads CASSQGLVSGNTIYF. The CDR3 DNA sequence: TGTGCCAGCAGCCAGGGGTTGGTCTCTGGAAACACCATATATTTT.

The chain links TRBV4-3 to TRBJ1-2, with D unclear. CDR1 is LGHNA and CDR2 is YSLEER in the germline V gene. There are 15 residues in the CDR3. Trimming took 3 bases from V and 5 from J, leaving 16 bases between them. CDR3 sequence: CASSQVLRGSYGYTF. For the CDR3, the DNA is TGCGCCAGCAGCCAGGTGCTCCGAGGGAGTTATGGCTACACCTTC.

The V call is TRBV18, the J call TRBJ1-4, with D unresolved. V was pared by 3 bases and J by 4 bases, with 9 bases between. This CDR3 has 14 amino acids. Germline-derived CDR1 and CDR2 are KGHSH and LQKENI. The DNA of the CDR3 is TGTGCCAGCTCACCCTTTGGTCGTAATGAAAAACTGTTTTTT. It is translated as CASSPFGRNEKLFF.

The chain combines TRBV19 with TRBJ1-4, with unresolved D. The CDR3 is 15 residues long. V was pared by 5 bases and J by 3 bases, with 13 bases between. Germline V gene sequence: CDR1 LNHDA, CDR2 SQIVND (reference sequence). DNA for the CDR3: TGTGCCAGTAGTCCTCAGGCCCCGTCTAATGAAAAACTGTTTTTT. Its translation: CASSPQAPSNEKLFF. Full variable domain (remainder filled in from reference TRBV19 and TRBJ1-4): DGGITQSPKYLFRKEGQNVTLSCEQNLNHDAMYWYRQDPGQGLRLIYYSQIVNDFQKGDIAEGYSVSREKKESFPLTVTSAQKNPTAFYLCASSPQAPSNEKLFFGSGTQLSVL.